The clone carrying this TCR beta chain showed up just a few times. This sample stems from a study of technical replicates of blood from several donors. Clones were sequenced by immunoSEQ multiplex PCR, and TCRdb holds only the in-frame ones, with some missing. The data hold roughly 60,000 clones, with 80% to 90% observed a single time. This CDR3 spans 10 amino acids. Trimming took 0 bases from V and 6 from J, leaving 3 bases between them. Germline V lookup: CDR1 DFQATT, CDR2 SNEGSKA (reference sequence). The chain recombines TRBV20-1 with TRBJ2-7; D is uncertain. Input material: PBMCs. This TCR was sampled from a human donor in good health. Some clones in this sample may be carry-over from other donors' samples. The CDR3 reads CSARDREQYF. The CDR3 bases are TGCAGTGCTAGAGATCGCGAGCAGTACTTC.